What follows is one T cell receptor beta chain and its context. Trimming removed 2 bases at V and 2 bases at J, with 9 bases between. This CDR3 has 14 amino acids. These data belong to a study of patients and donors after allogeneic stem cell transplantation. Using its own MiXCR run on the RT-PCR reads, TCRdb lists one record per CDR3 protein. The sample yields 150,000 to 250,000 distinct CDR3 sequences, roughly 40% seen once. The specimen was blood, either unsorted or a sorted T cell fraction (not recorded which). The clonotype originates from a human donor who was either an allogeneic HSCT recipient or a stem cell or donor lymphocyte infusion donor (not recorded which). It is not recorded whose cells these are; they may come from a transplant donor. This sequence joins TRBV12-3 or TRBV12-4 and TRBJ1-1; D is undetermined. CDR3 DNA sequence: TGTGCCAGCAGTTTAAAACAGAGAAACACTGAAGCTTTCTTT. This sequence encodes CASSLKQRNTEAFF.